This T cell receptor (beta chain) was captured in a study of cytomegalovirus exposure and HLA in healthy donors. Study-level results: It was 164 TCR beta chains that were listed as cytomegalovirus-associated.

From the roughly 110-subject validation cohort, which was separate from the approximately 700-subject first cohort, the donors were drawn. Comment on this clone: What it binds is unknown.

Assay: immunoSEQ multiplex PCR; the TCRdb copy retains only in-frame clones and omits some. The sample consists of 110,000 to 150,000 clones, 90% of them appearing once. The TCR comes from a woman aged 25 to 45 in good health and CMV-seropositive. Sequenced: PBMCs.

The CDR3 nucleotides are TGTGCCAGCAGTTCAGGGGCATCAACTAACTATGGCTACACCTTC. It yields the protein CASSSGASTNYGYTF. V gene TRBV28 combines with J gene TRBJ1-2; D may be TRBD1 (6 bases). Germline V CDR1 and CDR2: MDHEN, SYDVKM. The CDR3 length is 15 residues. The V end was cut by 4 bases, the J end by 0 bases, with 12 bases between.